These T cell receptor beta chains were read from a single sample in a study of blood T cell repertoires in COVID-19. Profiling relied on immunoSEQ multiplex PCR, and the TCRdb table lists in-frame clones only, not all of them. The sample holds over 200,000 clones, 92% seen once. Sequenced material: peripheral blood. Source of these receptors: a man aged 55-75 years with COVID-19, enrolled during active disease. CDR3s include the opening cysteine and the closing phenylalanine or tryptophan. D genes are given only for firm matches. Rows may omit the clone size; those that give it use once, few, many or a size class.

clone_size	d_call	v_call	j_call	cdr3_aa	cdr3_nt
-	-	TRBV27	TRBJ2-2	CASSFRGSTGELFF	TGTGCCAGCAGTTTCCGGGGGTCCACCGGGGAGCTGTTTTTT
-	TRBD1	TRBV15	TRBJ2-5	CATSSRDRGSETQYF	TGTGCCACCAGCAGCCGGGACAGGGGATCAGAGACCCAGTACTTC
-	TRBD1	TRBV19	TRBJ1-5	CASSIRTGDVSQHF	TGTGCCAGTAGTATTAGAACAGGGGATGTGTCCCAGCATTTT
few	TRBD1	TRBV7-3	TRBJ2-1	CASSLTGQGTYNEQFF	TGTGCCAGCAGCTTAACGGGACAGGGGACCTACAATGAGCAGTTCTTC
-	TRBD1	TRBV28	TRBJ1-2	CASRSGTGLHGYTF	TGTGCCAGCAGGTCCGGGACAGGGTTGCATGGCTACACCTTC
-	-	TRBV6-1	TRBJ2-7	CASSDRYEQYF	TGTGCCAGCAGTGATCGTTACGAGCAGTACTTC
-	TRBD1	TRBV5-1	TRBJ1-4	CASSLTGWKEKLFF	TGCGCCAGCAGCCTGACAGGGTGGAAAGAAAAACTGTTTTTT
-	TRBD1	TRBV7-3	TRBJ2-2	CASILGTGGTGELFF	TGTGCCAGCATCCTAGGGACAGGGGGCACCGGGGAGCTGTTTTTT
-	TRBD1	TRBV4-1	TRBJ1-1	CASSQGIRGRNTEAFF	TGCGCCAGCAGCCAAGGTATCAGGGGGAGGAACACTGAAGCTTTCTTT
-	-	TRBV6-5	TRBJ1-2	CASSKQGYGYTF	TGTGCCAGCAGTAAACAGGGCTATGGCTACACCTTC
once	TRBD2	TRBV23-1	TRBJ2-7	CASSQALAGTRYEQYF	TGCGCCAGCAGTCAGGCACTAGCGGGGACCCGCTACGAGCAGTACTTC
once	TRBD1	TRBV7-9	TRBJ1-5	CASSPRGQGNQPQHF	TGTGCCAGCAGCCCCAGGGGGCAGGGGAATCAGCCCCAGCATTTT
-	TRBD1	TRBV15	TRBJ2-2	CATSRDRHVTGELFF	TGTGCCACCAGCAGGGACAGGCACGTCACCGGGGAGCTGTTTTTT
-	-	TRBV27	TRBJ2-1	CASSRGAANYNEQFF	TGTGCCAGCAGTCGGGGGGCGGCGAACTACAATGAGCAGTTCTTC
-	-	TRBV5-3	TRBJ1-1	CARSLQGYNTEAFF	TGTGCCAGAAGCTTGCAGGGATACAACACTGAAGCTTTCTTT
once	-	TRBV5-5	TRBJ1-5	CASSREVGAQPQHF	TGTGCCAGCAGCCGAGAGGTGGGGGCCCAGCCCCAGCATTTT
-	-	TRBV11-3	TRBJ2-3	CASSLGEQGEGTDTQYF	TGTGCCAGCAGCTTGGGCGAACAGGGGGAGGGTACAGATACGCAGTATTTT
-	TRBD1	TRBV29-1	TRBJ1-4	CSARQGTTNEKLFF	TGCAGCGCCCGACAGGGCACAACTAATGAAAAACTGTTTTTT
-	-	TRBV7-2	TRBJ2-2	CASSFRGSGELFF	TGTGCCAGCAGCTTTCGGGGGAGCGGGGAGCTGTTTTTT
-	-	TRBV11-2	TRBJ2-7	CASSPKEASSYEQYF	TGTGCCAGCAGCCCAAAGGAGGCGAGTTCCTACGAGCAGTACTTC
-	-	TRBV19	TRBJ1-2	CASSIQTGSGGYTF	TGTGCCAGTAGTATACAGACAGGTTCAGGAGGCTACACCTTC
-	-	TRBV7-3	TRBJ1-3	CASSPDSGNTIYF	TGTGCCAGCAGCCCAGACTCTGGAAACACCATATATTTT
-	TRBD2	TRBV7-8	TRBJ2-4	CASSLAAGGQNIQYF	TGTGCCAGCAGCTTAGCGGCGGGGGGGCAAAACATTCAGTACTTC
-	-	TRBV5-1	TRBJ1-4	CASTTGPGGTNEKLFF	TGCGCCAGCACCACCGGTCCTGGGGGGACTAATGAAAAACTGTTTTTT
once	-	TRBV6-2/TRBV6-3	TRBJ1-1	CASSRRQANTEAFF	TGTGCCAGCAGCCGTAGACAGGCGAACACTGAAGCTTTCTTT
-	TRBD1	TRBV27	TRBJ2-7	CASSHGTGTYEQYF	TGTGCCAGCAGTCACGGGACAGGAACCTACGAGCAGTACTTC
once	-	TRBV30	TRBJ1-6	CAWTGTTLGDSPLHF	TGTGCCTGGACCGGGACAACACTTGGGGATTCACCCCTCCACTTT
-	TRBD2	TRBV10-1	TRBJ2-3	CASSEQRGGADTQYF	TGCGCCAGCAGTGAGCAGCGGGGGGGTGCAGATACGCAGTATTTT
-	TRBD1	TRBV11-3	TRBJ2-3	CASRARQGDTQYF	TGTGCCAGCAGAGCCCGACAGGGTGACACGCAGTATTTT
-	TRBD1	TRBV11-2	TRBJ2-7	CASSLGRQGTYEQYF	TGTGCCAGCAGCTTAGGACGACAGGGAACCTACGAGCAGTACTTC
-	-	TRBV6-5	TRBJ1-1	CASSPRDTVSSEAFF	TGTGCCAGCAGTCCCCGGGACACCGTGAGCTCTGAAGCTTTCTTT
-	-	TRBV18	TRBJ2-3	CASSPSSTDTQYF	TGTGCCAGCTCACCTTCTAGCACAGATACGCAGTATTTT
once	TRBD1	TRBV30	TRBJ1-2	CAWSSGGGYTF	TGTGCCTGGAGTTCAGGGGGAGGCTACACCTTC
-	-	TRBV7-3	TRBJ2-1	CASSLNGQGSYNEQFF	TGTGCCAGCAGCTTAAATGGTCAGGGATCCTACAATGAGCAGTTCTTC
-	TRBD1	TRBV5-5	TRBJ1-2	CASSFAGGDGNYGYTF	TGTGCCAGCAGCTTTGCAGGGGGTGATGGTAACTATGGCTACACCTTC
-	TRBD2	TRBV7-9	TRBJ2-2	CGSSGKNTGELFF	TGTGGATCGAGCGGGAAGAACACCGGGGAGCTGTTTTTT
once	-	TRBV5-1	TRBJ2-2	CASRTGNTGELFF	TGCGCCAGCAGGACAGGGAACACCGGGGAGCTGTTTTTT
-	TRBD1	TRBV4-2	TRBJ2-7	CASSQDRARTGPYEQYF	TGTGCCAGCAGCCAAGATCGGGCGCGGACAGGCCCCTACGAGCAGTACTTC
-	-	TRBV12-5	TRBJ1-1	CASGLGLDTEAFF	TGTGCTAGTGGGCTCGGGTTGGACACTGAAGCTTTCTTT
-	-	TRBV15	TRBJ2-7	CATSSSQTYYEQYF	TGTGCCACCAGCAGTTCACAGACCTACTACGAGCAGTACTTC
once	TRBD2	TRBV7-2	TRBJ2-7	CASSTIAGGPGEQYF	TGTGCCAGCAGCACAATAGCGGGAGGGCCTGGAGAGCAGTACTTC
-	-	TRBV28	TRBJ1-4	CASSLAGSVLEKLFF	TGTGCCAGCAGTTTAGCGGGGAGCGTTTTAGAAAAACTGTTTTTT
-	TRBD1	TRBV7-9	TRBJ2-7	CASSPSTTGGEQYF	TGTGCCAGCAGTCCATCTACAACAGGGGGCGAGCAGTACTTC
few	-	TRBV18	TRBJ2-7	CASSPGVSYEQYF	TGTGCCAGCTCGCCCGGGGTTTCCTACGAGCAGTACTTC
-	-	TRBV6-5	TRBJ2-2	CATQDSNTGELFF	TGTGCCACCCAGGACTCGAACACCGGGGAGCTGTTTTTT
-	-	TRBV5-1	TRBJ1-2	CASSSLATGNYGYTF	TGCGCCAGCAGCTCCCTAGCAACAGGGAACTATGGCTACACCTTC
-	-	TRBV7-2	TRBJ1-6	CASSVQGYNSPLHF	TGTGCCAGCAGCGTTCAGGGTTATAATTCACCCCTCCACTTT
-	TRBD1	TRBV28	TRBJ2-4	CASSLGRDRGYSIQYF	TGTGCCAGCAGTTTGGGCCGCGACAGGGGGTACAGCATTCAGTACTTC
-	-	TRBV19	TRBJ1-4	CASSIDRGTTNEKLFF	TGTGCCAGTAGTATAGACAGGGGCACAACTAATGAAAAACTGTTTTTT
-	TRBD1	TRBV6-5	TRBJ1-2	CASSFYWDSINGYTF	TGTGCCAGCAGCTTCTACTGGGACAGCATAAATGGCTACACCTTC